This entry lists 27 T cell receptor beta chains sequenced from one sample in a study of shared clonotypes between healthy human individuals. Sequencing was performed with immunoSEQ multiplex PCR; in TCRdb, only in-frame clones are kept and a portion is missing. Among roughly 2.1 million clones listed, roughly 91% were seen once. Naivety among CD8 cells was defined by CD45RO negativity and positive CCR7 selection, thereby excluding terminally differentiated effector memory CD45RA+ cells. Sequencing was performed on naive CD8+ T cells from PBMCs. The receptors were sampled from a young man in good health. Some clones in this sample may be carry-over from other donors' samples.

The genes are TRBV5-6 and TRBJ2-1, with TRBD1 matching 8 bases. The CDR3 spans 18 residues. Looked up from germline, CDR1 is SGHDT and CDR2 is YYEEEE. V lost 5 bases to trimming and J lost 1 base; unmatched junction nucleotides: 14. CDR3 coding DNA: TGTGCCAGCAGTTTACAGCCCAGGGGGCACCAGTCCTACAATGAGCAGTTCTTC. It encodes CASSLQPRGHQSYNEQFF.

This clone occurred once. The V and J genes are TRBV4-3 and TRBJ2-7, with D tentatively TRBD1 (6 bases). The V end lost 0 bases, the J end lost 0 bases, and 15 bases lay between the germline ends. Germline V gives CDR1 LGHNA, CDR2 YSLEER. This CDR3 is 17 amino acids long. The DNA of the CDR3 is TGCGCCAGCAGCCAAGATCTCGAACAGGGAAGCTCCTACGAGCAGTACTTC. Its translation: CASSQDLEQGSSYEQYF.

The CDR3 DNA reads as TGTGCCAGCTCACCTCGTCGGCAGGGGAGTGAAAAACTGTTTTTT. The encoded protein is CASSPRRQGSEKLFF. The V call is TRBV18, the J call TRBJ1-4; maybe TRBD1 (6 bases). V lost 3 bases and J 7 bases, leaving 15 bases between the germline ends. Germline V CDR1 and CDR2: KGHSH, LQKENI. This CDR3 is 15 amino acids long.

This chain uses TRBV7-9 with TRBJ2-1; 9 bases match TRBD1. Germline V gives CDR1 SEHNR, CDR2 FQNEAQ (reference sequence). With 4 bases clipped from V and 1 base from J, the junction kept 2 bases outside the gene matches. CDR3 length: 15 residues. The CDR3 loop is CASSSGQGSYNEQFF. The CDR3 DNA reads as TGTGCCAGCAGCTCCGGACAGGGGTCCTACAATGAGCAGTTCTTC.

The chain is built from TRBV7-9 and TRBJ2-7; 9 bases match TRBD1. The CDR3 consists of 12 residues. Germline values: CDR1 SEHNR, CDR2 FQNEAQ (reference sequence). Unmatched junction bases numbered 5, after V lost 4 bases and J lost 10 bases. The CDR3 DNA sequence: TGTGCCAGCAGCTCCGGGACAGGGTTTCAGTACTTC. Its translation: CASSSGTGFQYF.

The rearrangement links TRBV2 to TRBJ2-7; maybe TRBD1 (6 bases). CDR3 length: 13 residues. V shed 6 bases and J shed 0 bases, with 9 bases lying between them. Looked up from germline, CDR1 is SNHLY and CDR2 is FYNNEI. CDR3 DNA sequence: TGTGCCAGCAGAGGGACACGCTCCTACGAGCAGTACTTC. This translates into CASRGTRSYEQYF.

The genes are TRBV27 and TRBJ2-3, with TRBD2 as a possible D gene (6 bases). The CDR3 runs 15 residues. The germline V gene encodes CDR1 MNHEY and CDR2 SMNVEV (reference sequence). The germline V and J ends were trimmed by 5 bases and 0 bases, with 12 bases remaining between them. The CDR3 here is CASSPGRMSTDTQYF. The CDR3, as DNA: TGTGCCAGCAGTCCTGGGAGGATGAGCACAGATACGCAGTATTTT.

The chain carries TRBV7-9 and TRBJ2-3, with a weak D call TRBD2 (6 bases). Trimming stripped 4 bases from V and 5 bases from J, with 13 bases between. Germline CDR1 reads SEHNR; CDR2 reads FQNEAQ (reference sequence). The CDR3 covers 14 residues. CDR3 bases: TGTGCCAGCAGCTCACGGGAGCGTGGAGATACGCAGTATTTT. Translated, it gives CASSSRERGDTQYF.

This clone has a single count. The chain is built from TRBV27 and TRBJ2-1; D is tentatively TRBD1 or TRBD2 (5 bases each). The CDR3 consists of 20 residues. Germline CDR1 is MNHEY and CDR2 is SMNVEV (reference sequence). The V gene lost 3 bases and the J gene lost 0 bases, with 24 bases spanning the gap. The CDR3 sequence is CASSFLGADPLGGSYNEQFF. CDR3 DNA: TGTGCCAGCAGTTTTCTCGGAGCGGACCCCCTTGGGGGCTCCTACAATGAGCAGTTCTTC.

The V gene is TRBV27, the J gene TRBJ2-1; 7 nucleotides agree with TRBD2. This CDR3 is 16 amino acids long. V was pared by 3 bases and J by 3 bases, with 8 bases of the junction left unmatched. Germline CDR1 is MNHEY and CDR2 is SMNVEV (reference sequence). The CDR3 DNA reads TGTGCCAGCAGTTTGGGCCCTAGCGGAAGCTACAATGAGCAGTTCTTC. The encoded protein is CASSLGPSGSYNEQFF.

This chain links TRBV5-6 with TRBJ1-1; 8 nucleotides agree with TRBD1. Germline CDR1 reads SGHDT; CDR2 reads YYEEEE. V lost 4 bases to trimming and J lost 3 bases; unmatched junction nucleotides: 5. The CDR3 has 14 residues. Here the CDR3 reads CASSINRGDTEAFF. In nucleotides, the CDR3 is TGTGCCAGCAGCATCAACAGGGGGGACACTGAAGCTTTCTTT.

This rearrangement joins TRBV4-1 to TRBJ2-7; D call uncertain. The germline V gene has CDR1 MGHRA and CDR2 YSYEKL. This CDR3 contains 14 residues. V shed 0 bases and J shed 0 bases, with 6 bases lying between them. The CDR3: CASSQDGNSYEQYF. CDR3 DNA: TGCGCCAGCAGCCAAGATGGGAACTCCTACGAGCAGTACTTC.

V and J are TRBV14 and TRBJ1-2; the D is unclear. The length of the CDR3 is 15 residues. Trimming took 1 base from V and 4 from J, leaving 13 bases between them. Per germline, CDR1 SGHDN and CDR2 FVKESK. Here the CDR3 reads CASSQGRVTPYGYTF. The CDR3 DNA follows: TGTGCCAGCAGCCAAGGAAGAGTTACCCCCTATGGCTACACCTTC.

The J gene is TRBJ2-5, the V gene TRBV7-9, with 14 bases that match TRBD2. CDR3 length equals 18 residues. Unmatched junction bases numbered 10, after V lost 4 bases and J lost 3 bases. Per the germline V gene, CDR1 is SEHNR and CDR2 is FQNEAQ (reference sequence). CDR3: CASSSPRTSGRSEETQYF. The CDR3 region has the DNA TGTGCCAGCAGCTCCCCCAGGACTAGCGGGAGGTCGGAAGAGACCCAGTACTTC.

This sequence joins TRBV7-8 and TRBJ2-7; D possibly corresponds to TRBD2 (5 bases). Germline V gene sequence: CDR1 SGHVS, CDR2 FQNEAQ. The ends were cut back, 3 bases at V and 2 bases at J, with 14 bases in the middle. The length of the CDR3 is 15 residues. The CDR3 region is CASSLSSSGTYEQYF. CDR3 nucleotide sequence: TGTGCCAGCAGCTTGAGTTCGAGCGGTACCTACGAGCAGTACTTC.

The rearrangement joins TRBV6-5 to TRBJ1-4; D not resolved. Germline V gives CDR1 MNHEY, CDR2 SVGAGI. The germline V and J ends were trimmed by 2 bases and 0 bases, with 10 bases remaining between them. CDR3 length: 16 residues. CDR3 sequence: CASSYPEAATNEKLFF. CDR3 nucleotide sequence: TGTGCCAGCAGTTACCCCGAGGCTGCAACTAATGAAAAACTGTTTTTT.

The chain employs TRBV30 and TRBJ2-7, with 8 bases matching TRBD1. Germline V gene lookup returns CDR1 GTSNPN and CDR2 SVGIG (reference sequence). V lost 5 bases to trimming and J lost 7 bases; unmatched junction nucleotides: 13. The CDR3 is made up of 14 amino acids. In DNA form, the CDR3 reads TGTGCCTGGGCGTGGGACAGGACCATCTTGGAGCAGTACTTC. This translates into CAWAWDRTILEQYF.

This sequence joins TRBV27 and TRBJ2-7; D not resolved. The CDR3 is 12 amino acids. CDR1 MNHEY and CDR2 SMNVEV come from the germline V gene (reference sequence). V was trimmed by 8 bases and J by 1 base, leaving 9 bases between them. CDR3 DNA: TGTGCCAGCCCCCACTCTTCCTACGAGCAGTACTTC. It is translated as CASPHSSYEQYF.

The J gene is TRBJ2-3, the V gene TRBV28; D is unresolved. Trimming pared 7 bases from V and 0 bases from J, leaving 11 bases between. Germline CDR1 is MDHEN and CDR2 is SYDVKM. The length of the CDR3 is 14 residues. The CDR3 spells CASTSLFSTDTQYF. CDR3 sequence (DNA): TGTGCCAGCACTTCACTTTTTAGCACAGATACGCAGTATTTT. The complete variable domain, with remaining parts taken from reference TRBV28 and TRBJ2-3, reads DVKVTQSSRYLVKRTGEKVFLECVQDMDHENMFWYRQDPGLGLRLIYFSYDVKMKEKGDIPEGYSVSREKKERFSLILESASTNQTSMYLCASTSLFSTDTQYFGPGTRLTVL.

Of note for this clone: The same CDR3 arises from other DNA sequences in this sample as well. The chain combines TRBV27 with TRBJ2-7; D is uncertain. V dropped 3 bases and J dropped 3 bases, with 9 bases sitting between them. CDR3 length: 13 amino acids. Germline CDR1 reads MNHEY; CDR2 reads SMNVEV (reference sequence). CDR3: CASSFSESYEQYF. The CDR3 nucleotides are TGTGCCAGCAGTTTTTCGGAAAGCTACGAGCAGTACTTC.

The chain links TRBV4-3 to TRBJ1-1, with D perhaps TRBD1 (6 bases). Germline-derived CDR1 and CDR2 are LGHNA and YSLEER. This CDR3 comprises 19 residues. V lost 0 bases, J lost 5 bases, and 25 bases lay in between. This chain's CDR3 is CASSQDAGAVGPVWTEAFF. CDR3 coding DNA: TGCGCCAGCAGCCAAGATGCGGGGGCGGTAGGTCCCGTTTGGACTGAAGCTTTCTTT.

This chain joins TRBV28 and TRBJ2-7, with 8 bases fitting TRBD1. Losses at the gene ends were 4 bases for V and 2 bases for J; bases not matched to a gene: 7. Per the germline V gene, CDR1 is MDHEN and CDR2 is SYDVKM. The CDR3 is 15 amino acids. CDR3 loop: CASSSTHRGAYEQYF. The CDR3 DNA is TGTGCCAGCAGTTCCACACACAGGGGGGCCTACGAGCAGTACTTC.

The V and J genes are TRBV7-9 and TRBJ2-1, with D possibly TRBD2 on 6 matching bases. Germline V gene lookup returns CDR1 SEHNR and CDR2 FQNEAQ (reference sequence). V shed 0 bases and J shed 6 bases, with 12 bases lying between them. The CDR3 spans 15 residues. CDR3 DNA sequence: TGTGCCAGCAGCTTAGCGGAGGGTGGGGGCAATGAGCAGTTCTTC. Protein product: CASSLAEGGGNEQFF.

This clone has a single count. V usage is TRBV25-1 and J usage is TRBJ2-4; 7 bases align to TRBD1. CDR3 length: 14 amino acids. The V gene's germline CDR1 is MGHDK and CDR2 SYGVNS. Losses at the gene ends were 2 bases for V and 7 bases for J; bases not matched to a gene: 5. The CDR3 DNA follows: TGTGCCAGCAGTGAAGTTGGCAGGGGGAACATTCAGTACTTC. Translation gives CASSEVGRGNIQYF.

The chain is built from TRBV28 and TRBJ2-1; D remains unclear. CDR1 and CDR2 (germline): MDHEN, SYDVKM. Trimming removed 7 bases at V and 1 base at J, with 14 bases between. The CDR3 spans 15 residues. In nucleotides, the CDR3 is TGTGCCAGCACCTTCAGGTCGATATCCTACAATGAGCAGTTCTTC. As protein: CASTFRSISYNEQFF.

The J gene is TRBJ2-7, the V gene TRBV11-3; 8 positions match TRBD2. CDR1 is SGHNT, CDR2 YENEEA, per germline. The trim removed 5 bases at V and 6 bases at J, leaving 6 bases unmatched. The CDR3 spans 13 residues. CDR3 bases: TGTGCCAGCAGCCCGGGAGGGCCGGTCGAGCAGTACTTC. It yields the protein CASSPGGPVEQYF.

The V call is TRBV19, the J call TRBJ2-7, with D uncertain. This CDR3 has 12 amino acids. Germline loops: CDR1 LNHDA, CDR2 SQIVND (reference sequence). Trimming pared 8 bases from V and 7 bases from J, leaving 15 bases between. The CDR3 region is CASGDSPFEQYF. CDR3 sequence (DNA): TGTGCCAGTGGTGACTCCCCGTTTGAGCAGTACTTC.